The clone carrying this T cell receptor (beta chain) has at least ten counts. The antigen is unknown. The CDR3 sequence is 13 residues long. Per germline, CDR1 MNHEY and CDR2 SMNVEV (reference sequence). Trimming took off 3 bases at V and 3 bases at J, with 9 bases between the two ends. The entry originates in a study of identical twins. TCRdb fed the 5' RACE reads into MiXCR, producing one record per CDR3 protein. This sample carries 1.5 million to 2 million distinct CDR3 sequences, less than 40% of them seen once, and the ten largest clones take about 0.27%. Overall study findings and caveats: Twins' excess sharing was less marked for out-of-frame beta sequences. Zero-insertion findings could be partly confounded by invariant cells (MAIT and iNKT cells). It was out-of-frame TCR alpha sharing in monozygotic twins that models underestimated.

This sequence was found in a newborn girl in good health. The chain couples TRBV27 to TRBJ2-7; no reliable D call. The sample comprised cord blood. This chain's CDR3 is CASSFGRGYEQYF. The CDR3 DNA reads TGTGCCAGCAGTTTCGGTAGAGGCTACGAGCAGTACTTC.